The 29 T cell receptor beta chains in this list originate from one sample, sequenced in a study of shared clonotypes between healthy human individuals. Sequenced by immunoSEQ multiplex PCR; TCRdb stores in-frame clones only, minus some. The data hold about 320,000 clones, with more than 75% observed a single time. The source material was memory CD8+ T cells sorted from blood. The subset here: CD45RO+ cells pooled with CCR7-negative TemRA cells. The receptor set was obtained from a man aged 18 to 30 in good health.

This clone was seen ten or more times. This rearrangement joins TRBV5-1 to TRBJ1-2; 11 positions match TRBD1. The CDR3 totals 15 residues. Trimming cost V 3 bases and J 8 bases; bases outside gene matches: 9. Germline assignment: CDR1 SGHRS and CDR2 YFSETQ. The CDR3 sequence is CASSSGQGAPRGYTF. CDR3 DNA: TGCGCCAGCAGCTCCGGACAGGGGGCACCTCGGGGCTACACCTTC.

This sequence joins TRBV5-1 and TRBJ2-7; D is unclear. Trimming removed 5 bases at V and 2 bases at J, with 11 bases between. Looked up from germline, CDR1 is SGHRS and CDR2 is YFSETQ. The CDR3 covers 13 residues. The CDR3 DNA follows: TGCGCCAGCAGTCCCGACGCGACCTACGAGCAGTACTTC. It is translated as CASSPDATYEQYF.

The V and J genes are TRBV25-1 and TRBJ2-7; the match to TRBD2 covers 8 bases. This CDR3 contains 12 residues. V trimming: 6 bases; J trimming: 5 bases; junction bases outside the gene matches: 3. CDR1 MGHDK and CDR2 SYGVNS come from the germline V gene. Here the CDR3 DNA reads TGTGCCAGCAGGGGACTAGGGCACGAGCAGTACTTC. Protein sequence: CASRGLGHEQYF.

V usage is TRBV28 and J usage is TRBJ2-7; 8 bases agree with TRBD1. Trimming took 3 bases from V and 2 from J; bases not matched to a gene: 3. CDR1 MDHEN and CDR2 SYDVKM come from the germline V gene. The CDR3 contains 14 residues. The CDR3 nucleotides read TGTGCCAGCAGTTTGGCAGGGGGCCCCTACGAGCAGTACTTC. Protein product: CASSLAGGPYEQYF.

This clone was seen once. This rearrangement joins TRBV7-4 to TRBJ1-1; 8 bases are a match to TRBD1. The CDR3 has 17 residues. V was clipped by 5 bases and J by 1 base; unmatched bases: 12. Germline V gives CDR1 SGHVT, CDR2 SQSDAQ. Here the CDR3 reads CASSPQDRAVGNTEAFF. The DNA of the CDR3 is TGTGCCAGCAGCCCTCAGGACAGGGCCGTGGGGAACACTGAAGCTTTCTTT. The full variable domain, its missing parts supplied by reference TRBV7-4 and TRBJ1-1, is GAGVSQSPRYKVAKRGRDVALRCDSISGHVTLYWYRQTLGQGSEVLTYSQSDAQRDKSGRPSGRFSAERPERSVSTLKIQRTEQGDSAVYLCASSPQDRAVGNTEAFFGQGTRLTVV.

The chain recombines TRBV4-1 with TRBJ1-6; D unclear. V dropped 2 bases and J dropped 14 bases, with 25 bases sitting between them. The CDR3 has 17 residues. Germline values: CDR1 MGHRA, CDR2 YSYEKL. The CDR3 sequence: CASSQHKAVHGRRALHF. Written as DNA, the CDR3 is TGCGCCAGCAGCCAACATAAGGCCGTGCATGGGCGGAGGGCCCTCCACTTT.

This clone was counted once. The rearrangement links TRBV9 to TRBJ2-7, with 8 bases identical to TRBD1. The CDR3 spans 16 residues. The germline V gene has CDR1 SGDLS and CDR2 YYNGEE. With V trimmed by 4 bases and J by 1 base, 10 bases remained unmatched. In DNA form, the CDR3 reads TGTGCCAGCAGCACCAATCCGGGGACAGGATCCTACGAGCAGTACTTC. Translating it yields CASSTNPGTGSYEQYF.

The chain links TRBV11-2 to TRBJ2-7; the D gene is possibly TRBD2 (6 bases). From germline, CDR1 is SGHAT and CDR2 FQNNGV. This CDR3 comprises 15 residues. Trimming pared 5 bases from V and 2 bases from J, leaving 16 bases between. CDR3 coding DNA: TGTGCCAGCAGCCTACCACCAGGAGGGACCTACGAGCAGTACTTC. Its protein is CASSLPPGGTYEQYF. Using reference TRBV11-2 and TRBJ2-7 for the parts outside the CDR3, the full variable domain is EAGVAQSPRYKIIEKRQSVAFWCNPISGHATLYWYQQILGQGPKLLIQFQNNGVVDDSQLPKDRFSAERLKGVDSTLKIQPAKLEDSAVYLCASSLPPGGTYEQYFGPGTRLTVT.

The chain joins TRBV4-3 to TRBJ2-3; the match to TRBD2 covers 12 bases. The CDR3 extends over 20 amino acids. CDR1 and CDR2 (germline): LGHNA, YSLEER. Trimming cost V 1 base and J 6 bases; bases outside gene matches: 17. Written as DNA, the CDR3 is TGCGCCAGCAGCCAAGGAGAAATCGGACTAGCGGGACTCAATCTTGATACGCAGTATTTT. Protein product: CASSQGEIGLAGLNLDTQYF.

The gene calls are TRBV19 and TRBJ2-1; unclear D gene. Germline CDR1 is LNHDA and CDR2 is SQIVND (reference sequence). The CDR3 consists of 14 residues. The V end lost 5 bases, the J end lost 4 bases, and 12 bases lay between the germline ends. The CDR3 loop reads CASSLYFAYNEQFF. DNA of the CDR3: TGTGCCAGTAGTTTATATTTCGCGTACAATGAGCAGTTCTTC.

The V and J genes are TRBV4-3 and TRBJ2-3; the D call may be TRBD1 or TRBD2 (5 bases each). V was clipped by 0 bases and J by 1 base, with 23 bases between them. Germline CDR1 and CDR2: LGHNA and YSLEER. The CDR3 runs to 20 residues. CDR3 in amino acids: CASSQDTRGEGTWGTDTQYF. CDR3 in DNA: TGCGCCAGCAGCCAAGATACTAGGGGAGAGGGAACCTGGGGCACAGATACGCAGTATTTT.

Points on this clone: This sequence is one base from a far larger clone and is likely a read error. The chain combines TRBV6-5 with TRBJ2-7, with TRBD2 identical over 8 bases. Germline CDR1 is MNHEY and CDR2 is SVGAGI. This CDR3 region has 16 residues. CDR3 loop: CAGSYRLAQSSYEQYF. The CDR3 DNA reads as TGTGCCGGCAGTTACCGACTAGCGCAGAGCTCCTACGAGCAGTACTTC.

This chain connects TRBV2 to TRBJ2-7, with 7 bases fitting TRBD2. This CDR3 has 14 residues. CDR1 is SNHLY, CDR2 FYNNEI, per germline. Germline trimming cut 2 bases from V and 6 bases from J; bases unmatched to any gene: 7. CDR3 sequence (DNA): TGTGCCAGCAGTGAAAGGGCGGGGGTCGGCGAGCAGTACTTC. This gives the protein CASSERAGVGEQYF.

The rearrangement links TRBV7-2 to TRBJ2-7; 11 nucleotides match TRBD2. The CDR3 sequence is 17 residues long. With 2 bases clipped from V and 3 bases from J, the junction kept 9 bases outside the gene matches. Germline V gene data show CDR1 as SGHTA and CDR2 as FQGNSA. DNA of the CDR3: TGTGCCAGCAGCTTATCTCTAGCGGGGGGCTCTATCTACGAGCAGTACTTC. It codes for CASSLSLAGGSIYEQYF.

The chain combines TRBV29-1 with TRBJ2-7; 10 nucleotides line up with TRBD1. The CDR3 consists of 15 residues. J gave up 0 bases and V 3 bases, and 5 bases lay outside the gene matches. Germline CDR1 reads SQVTM; CDR2 reads ANQGSEA. The CDR3 here is CSVEGRQGASYEQYF. DNA of the CDR3: TGCAGCGTTGAGGGGCGACAGGGGGCCTCCTACGAGCAGTACTTC.

V and J are TRBV5-6 and TRBJ2-1, with D possibly matching TRBD1 (6 bases). V was trimmed by 3 bases and J by 12 bases, leaving 10 bases between them. Germline values: CDR1 SGHDT, CDR2 YYEEEE. This CDR3 is built from 11 residues. CDR3 amino acids: CASSSGTLQFF. The CDR3 coding sequence is TGTGCCAGCAGCTCCGGGACACTGCAGTTCTTC.

V and J are TRBV27 and TRBJ2-1; 9 bases line up with TRBD2. CDR1 is MNHEY, CDR2 SMNVEV, per germline (reference sequence). Trimming cost V 5 bases and J 4 bases; bases outside gene matches: 9. This CDR3 has 16 amino acids. CDR3 protein: CASSRNRGREYNEQFF. CDR3 sequence (DNA): TGTGCCAGCAGTCGGAATCGCGGGAGGGAGTACAATGAGCAGTTCTTC.

The rearrangement links TRBV4-3 to TRBJ1-6; maybe TRBD1 (6 bases). The V end was cut by 2 bases, the J end by 11 bases, with 10 bases between. Germline assignment: CDR1 LGHNA and CDR2 YSLEER. The CDR3 totals 13 residues. The CDR3 protein is CASSQWTETPLHF. DNA of the CDR3: TGCGCCAGCAGCCAATGGACAGAAACACCCCTCCACTTT.

The V gene is TRBV4-1, the J gene TRBJ1-1; D is uncertain. The CDR3 contains 15 residues. V lost 3 bases to trimming and J lost 4 bases, with 15 bases between them. Germline values: CDR1 MGHRA, CDR2 YSYEKL. The DNA of the CDR3 is TGCGCCAGCAGCCACCCCGGGTTGTCGGGCACTGAAGCTTTCTTT. It yields the protein CASSHPGLSGTEAFF.

The gene calls are TRBV27 and TRBJ1-1, with D maybe TRBD1 (5 bases). The CDR3 length is 14 residues. Trimming took off 3 bases at V and 4 bases at J, with 12 bases between the two ends. Germline V lookup: CDR1 MNHEY, CDR2 SMNVEV (reference sequence). DNA for the CDR3: TGTGCCAGCAGTTTCTCCAGGGCCAGCACTGAAGCTTTCTTT. The encoded protein is CASSFSRASTEAFF.

This chain links TRBV4-1 with TRBJ2-3; 10 bases are a match to TRBD2. Trimming removed 3 bases from V and 5 bases from J; junction bases left unmatched: 8. This CDR3 has 16 amino acids. The germline gives CDR1 MGHRA, CDR2 YSYEKL. The CDR3 spells CASSHALAGEEDTQYF. The CDR3 coding sequence is TGCGCCAGCAGCCATGCCCTAGCGGGAGAGGAAGATACGCAGTATTTT.

The chain combines TRBV29-1 with TRBJ2-7; D may be TRBD2 (5 bases). Germline assignment: CDR1 SQVTM and CDR2 ANQGSEA. This CDR3 spans 11 amino acids. V was clipped by 4 bases and J by 6 bases, with 10 bases between them. The CDR3 sequence: CSVVLGAEQYF. The CDR3 nucleotides are TGCAGCGTTGTCTTGGGAGCCGAGCAGTACTTC.

This clone was detected only once. The chain employs TRBV4-1 and TRBJ2-1; possibly TRBD1 or TRBD2 for D (5 bases each). The V gene's germline CDR1 is MGHRA and CDR2 YSYEKL. The CDR3 is 16 amino acids. V was trimmed by 4 bases and J by 0 bases, leaving 13 bases between them. The CDR3: CASSPLGTSSYNEQFF. CDR3 sequence (DNA): TGCGCCAGCAGCCCCTTAGGGACGAGCTCCTACAATGAGCAGTTCTTC.

The CDR3: CASSQEDVFTSTDTQYF. CDR3 DNA: TGCGCCAGCAGCCAAGAGGATGTGTTCACTAGCACAGATACGCAGTATTTT. V is TRBV4-1 and J is TRBJ2-3; D is uncertain. V was pared by 0 bases and J by 0 bases, with 13 bases between. Per germline, CDR1 MGHRA and CDR2 YSYEKL. The CDR3 length is 17 residues.

In this sample, this clone turned up once. The chain combines TRBV19 with TRBJ2-7; no definite D call. In germline, CDR1 is LNHDA, CDR2 SQIVND (reference sequence). This CDR3 spans 10 amino acids. V gave up 6 bases and J gave up 4 bases, with 4 bases separating them. This CDR3 is CASSSYEQYF. In DNA form, the CDR3 reads TGTGCCAGTAGCTCATACGAGCAGTACTTC.

The V gene is TRBV28, the J gene TRBJ2-3, with D uncertain. Germline assignment: CDR1 MDHEN and CDR2 SYDVKM. The germline V and J ends were trimmed by 6 bases and 12 bases, with 16 bases remaining between them. The CDR3 covers 12 residues. The CDR3 DNA reads as TGTGCCAGCAGCCCCTGGCCCGTTAACCAGTATTTT. This gives the protein CASSPWPVNQYF.

This clone occurred once. This chain uses TRBV11-2 with TRBJ2-1, with a possible D match to TRBD1 (6 bases). Deletions cut 3 bases from V and 5 bases from J, with 17 bases between. Germline V lookup: CDR1 SGHAT, CDR2 FQNNGV. CDR3 length equals 16 residues. This CDR3 reads CASSFMTGPNHNEQFF. DNA for the CDR3: TGTGCCAGCAGCTTTATGACAGGACCGAATCACAATGAGCAGTTCTTC. Full variable domain (outside the CDR3, taken from reference TRBV11-2 and TRBJ2-1): EAGVAQSPRYKIIEKRQSVAFWCNPISGHATLYWYQQILGQGPKLLIQFQNNGVVDDSQLPKDRFSAERLKGVDSTLKIQPAKLEDSAVYLCASSFMTGPNHNEQFFGPGTRLTVL.

The chain uses TRBV2 and TRBJ2-1; D gene ambiguous. Trimming took 10 bases from V and 3 from J, leaving 13 bases between them. Germline CDR1 reads SNHLY; CDR2 reads FYNNEI. CDR3 size: 13 residues. The CDR3 spells CATISWDYNEQFF. For the CDR3, the DNA is TGTGCCACCATTTCCTGGGACTACAATGAGCAGTTCTTC.

The chain uses TRBV4-3 and TRBJ2-7, with 11 bases fitting TRBD2. The ends lost 4 bases at V and 6 bases at J; junction bases unmatched: 8. Per the germline V gene, CDR1 is LGHNA and CDR2 is YSLEER. The CDR3 covers 15 residues. CDR3 residues: CASSLAGGPVGEQYF. CDR3 DNA: TGCGCCAGCAGCCTAGCGGGAGGGCCGGTAGGCGAGCAGTACTTC.